Sequencing of this T cell receptor beta chain was carried out in a study of shared clonotypes between healthy human individuals. Whole-study results and caveats: Estimated clonotype richness was generally higher in naive than memory subsets. Among donors, sharing of clonotypes was expected to be affected by sequencing depth.

In the case of this clone: Its matching antigen is unknown.

V shed 0 bases and J shed 7 bases, with 29 bases lying between them. Per germline, CDR1 SGHTA and CDR2 FQGTGA. This CDR3 is 20 amino acids long. Original methodology: ImmunoSEQ output held junction-only sequences without quality scores, so filtering differed. TCRdb's table, derived via immunoSEQ multiplex PCR, lists solely in-frame clones and lacks some. V and J calls plus clone size are reproduced from that table; the DNA served to infer D and trimming. The data show millions of clones, over 85% seen once. The sample was naive CD4+ T cells from PBMCs. Subset specified: CD45RA+ positively selected. This TCR derives from a man between 18 and 35 years old in good health. Some clones in this sample may be carry-over from other donors' samples. The chain uses TRBV7-3 and TRBJ2-3; D is ambiguous. In DNA form, the CDR3 reads TGTGCCAGCAGCTTAACTCTGTGGGTTTGGGTCCCGAAACGCCGCAATACGCAGTATTTT. This codes for CASSLTLWVWVPKRRNTQYF.